These 24 T cell receptor beta chains were all obtained from the same sample, sequenced in a study of OX40 agonist ivuxolimab in advanced cancers. The assay was immunoSEQ multiplex PCR, and TCRdb's table has in-frame clones only and misses some. The repertoire holds tens of thousands of clones, with about 89% as singletons. The material was CD4+ or CD8+ T cells sorted from blood, obtained in a trial of the OX40 agonist ivuxolimab. The receptors shown here come from an adult with an advanced solid tumor such as melanoma, head and neck, liver or kidney cancer.

The chain links TRBV7-8 to TRBJ2-3; 7 positions agree with TRBD1. CDR1 is SGHVS, CDR2 FQNEAQ, per germline. This CDR3 is 16 amino acids long. V lost 5 bases, J lost 5 bases, and 13 bases stayed unmatched. CDR3 nucleotide sequence: TGTGCCAGCAGCCGCAGAGGGGGCGGTGGGAAAGATACGCAGTATTTT. It is translated as CASSRRGGGGKDTQYF.

This chain links TRBV29-1 with TRBJ2-1; D is possibly TRBD2 (5 bases). V lost 2 bases and J 8 bases, leaving 10 bases between the germline ends. Per germline, CDR1 SQVTM and CDR2 ANQGSEA. The CDR3 is 12 residues long. The CDR3 loop reads CSVEIAWDEQFF. The CDR3 DNA sequence: TGCAGCGTTGAAATAGCGTGGGATGAGCAGTTCTTC.

The table lists this clone with a count of one. The genes are TRBV28 and TRBJ2-1; no clear D. The germline CDR1 and CDR2 sequences are MDHEN and SYDVKM. The V and J ends lost 8 bases and 5 bases respectively, with 4 bases between them. This CDR3 has 10 amino acids. The CDR3 protein is CASAHNEQFF. In DNA form, the CDR3 reads TGTGCCAGCGCACACAATGAGCAGTTCTTC.

The rearrangement joins TRBV10-2 to TRBJ2-7, with 8 nucleotides matching TRBD1. The CDR3 spans 13 residues. The ends lost 4 bases at V and 4 bases at J; junction bases unmatched: 3. CDR1 and CDR2 (germline): WSHSY, SAAADI. The CDR3 region is CASSGQGAYEQYF. CDR3 DNA: TGCGCCAGCAGTGGTCAGGGGGCATACGAGCAGTACTTC.

The chain links TRBV7-9 to TRBJ2-3; D not resolved. The CDR3 is 13 amino acids. Germline CDR1 is SEHNR and CDR2 is FQNEAQ (reference sequence). Trimming pared 3 bases from V and 1 base from J, leaving 5 bases between. The CDR3 loop reads CASSFPGTDTQYF. CDR3 DNA sequence: TGTGCCAGCAGCTTTCCAGGCACAGATACGCAGTATTTT.

The chain couples TRBV28 to TRBJ2-5, with 8 nucleotides matching TRBD1. This CDR3 is built from 13 residues. V was clipped by 5 bases and J by 4 bases; unmatched bases: 3. Germline-derived CDR1 and CDR2 are MDHEN and SYDVKM. The CDR3 spells CASSPGQGETQYF. Here the CDR3 DNA reads TGTGCCAGCAGTCCCGGACAGGGAGAGACCCAGTACTTC.

The genes are TRBV7-6 and TRBJ2-1, with TRBD2 matching 13 bases. The CDR3 runs 15 residues. Looked up from germline, CDR1 is SGHVS and CDR2 is FNYEAQ. The J segment lost 8 bases and the V segment lost 5 bases, leaving 6 bases of the junction unmatched. As DNA, the CDR3 is TGTGCCAGCAGCCCCGGGACTAGCGGGGTCGATGAGCAGTTCTTC. It specifies CASSPGTSGVDEQFF. Together with reference TRBV7-6 and TRBJ2-1, the CDR3 gives the full variable domain: GAGVSQSPRYKVTKRGQDVALRCDPISGHVSLYWYRQALGQGPEFLTYFNYEAQQDKSGLPNDRFSAERPEGSISTLTIQRTEQRDSAMYRCASSPGTSGVDEQFFGPGTRLTVL.

This clone turned up a few times. V is TRBV29-1 and J is TRBJ2-1; TRBD1 aligns across 7 bases. Trimming removed 6 bases from V and 4 bases from J; junction bases left unmatched: 9. Per the germline V gene, CDR1 is SQVTM and CDR2 is ANQGSEA. The CDR3 length is 14 residues. The chain's CDR3 is CSVSGTDLYNEQFF. CDR3 sequence (DNA): TGCAGCGTGTCCGGGACAGATTTGTACAATGAGCAGTTCTTC.

The chain uses TRBV11-2 and TRBJ2-3; 10 positions agree with TRBD2. From germline, CDR1 is SGHAT and CDR2 FQNNGV. The V gene end was trimmed by 6 bases and the J gene end by 0 bases; junction bases not matched to a gene: 6. The CDR3 length is 16 residues. The CDR3 loop is CASRPLAGPSTDTQYF. For the CDR3, the DNA is TGTGCCAGCAGACCACTAGCGGGGCCTAGCACAGATACGCAGTATTTT. The whole variable domain, remainder taken from reference TRBV11-2 and TRBJ2-3, is EAGVAQSPRYKIIEKRQSVAFWCNPISGHATLYWYQQILGQGPKLLIQFQNNGVVDDSQLPKDRFSAERLKGVDSTLKIQPAKLEDSAVYLCASRPLAGPSTDTQYFGPGTRLTVL.

The chain links TRBV9 to TRBJ2-1, with D unresolved. V was cut by 0 bases and J by 6 bases, with 4 bases left in between. Germline V lookup: CDR1 SGDLS, CDR2 YYNGEE. The CDR3 covers 12 residues. CDR3 bases: TGTGCCAGCAGCGTAGATGTCAATGAGCAGTTCTTC. Its protein is CASSVDVNEQFF.

The chain has TRBV15 and TRBJ2-5, with 9 bases aligning to TRBD1. V trimming: 5 bases; J trimming: 1 base; junction bases outside the gene matches: 8. The CDR3 consists of 16 residues. The V gene's germline CDR1 is LNHNV and CDR2 YYDKDF (reference sequence). DNA of the CDR3: TGTGCCACCAGCCACCTAGGACAGGGGACCCAAGAGACCCAGTACTTC. Translated: CATSHLGQGTQETQYF. Variable domain in full (rest from reference TRBV15 and TRBJ2-5): DAMVIQNPRYQVTQFGKPVTLSCSQTLNHNVMYWYQQKSSQAPKLLFHYYDKDFNNEADTPDNFQSRRPNTSFCFLDIRSPGLGDTAMYLCATSHLGQGTQETQYFGPGTRLLVL.

This chain joins TRBV2 and TRBJ2-5, with 11 bases that match TRBD1. J gave up 4 bases and V 4 bases, and 2 bases lay outside the gene matches. The CDR3 has 14 residues. The germline gives CDR1 SNHLY, CDR2 FYNNEI. CDR3 coding DNA: TGTGCCAGCAGTGGGACAGGGGGCGGAGAGACCCAGTACTTC. This translates into CASSGTGGGETQYF.

The V call is TRBV11-2, the J call TRBJ2-7; no definite D call. Deletions cut 4 bases from V and 4 bases from J, with 11 bases between. Germline V gene lookup returns CDR1 SGHAT and CDR2 FQNNGV. The CDR3 has 13 amino acids. The CDR3 DNA is TGTGCCAGCAGCTCAGGAAACCTATACGAGCAGTACTTC. Amino acids: CASSSGNLYEQYF.

The chain recombines TRBV11-2 with TRBJ2-5; D is possibly TRBD1 (7 bases). Germline CDR1 SGHAT, CDR2 FQNNGV. The ends were cut back, 1 base at V and 5 bases at J, with 14 bases in the middle. The CDR3 length is 15 residues. The CDR3 sequence: CASSLGQGGFETQYF. In nucleotides, the CDR3 is TGTGCCAGCAGCTTAGGCCAGGGGGGTTTTGAGACCCAGTACTTC.

The genes are TRBV11-2 and TRBJ2-1; D unclear. Trimming pared 5 bases from V and 9 bases from J, leaving 20 bases between. CDR3 size: 15 residues. CDR1 and CDR2 from the germline V gene are SGHAT and FQNNGV. The CDR3 sequence: CASSQKNTPVVEQFF. In nucleotides, the CDR3 is TGTGCCAGCAGCCAAAAAAATACCCCGGTTGTTGAGCAGTTCTTC. Variable domain in full (rest from reference TRBV11-2 and TRBJ2-1): EAGVAQSPRYKIIEKRQSVAFWCNPISGHATLYWYQQILGQGPKLLIQFQNNGVVDDSQLPKDRFSAERLKGVDSTLKIQPAKLEDSAVYLCASSQKNTPVVEQFFGPGTRLTVL.

The rearrangement joins TRBV29-1 to TRBJ1-2; D remains unclear. V shed 0 bases and J shed 6 bases, with 2 bases lying between them. CDR1 and CDR2 (germline): SQVTM, ANQGSEA. The CDR3 is made up of 10 amino acids. CDR3 region: CSVEEDGYTF. The CDR3 DNA is TGCAGCGTTGAAGAAGATGGCTACACCTTC.

This clone was recorded once. The chain joins TRBV19 to TRBJ2-1, with 9 bases aligning to TRBD1. CDR1 is LNHDA and CDR2 is SQIVND in the germline V gene (reference sequence). J was trimmed by 7 bases and V by 5 bases; bases with no gene match: 9. CDR3 length: 15 residues. The chain's CDR3 is CASSAGQGPGNEQFF. CDR3 nucleotides: TGTGCCAGTAGTGCGGGACAGGGTCCGGGTAATGAGCAGTTCTTC.

The count of this clone is one. This CDR3 reads CASSLLGETQYF. The DNA for the CDR3 is TGTGCCAGCAGCTTGTTAGGAGAGACCCAGTACTTC. This rearrangement joins TRBV5-6 to TRBJ2-5; D is undetermined. V was shortened by 1 base and J by 4 bases, with 5 bases between the two germline ends. This CDR3 is 12 amino acids long. Germline V gives CDR1 SGHDT, CDR2 YYEEEE.

The chain employs TRBV7-9 and TRBJ2-3; 7 nucleotides agree with TRBD2. The CDR3 sequence is 18 residues long. The germline V gene has CDR1 SEHNR and CDR2 FQNEAQ (reference sequence). The V and J ends lost 2 bases and 6 bases, in that order; junction bases with no gene match: 17. CDR3 coding DNA: TGTGCCAGCAGCTTATCGGGGTCGCGGCTAGCGGACGGGGATACGCAGTATTTT. It is translated as CASSLSGSRLADGDTQYF.

The rearrangement links TRBV27 to TRBJ2-2; D is unclear. The CDR3 has 12 amino acids. CDR1 is MNHEY, CDR2 SMNVEV, per germline (reference sequence). Trimming stripped 6 bases from V and 3 bases from J, with 5 bases between. The CDR3: CASSEYTGELFF. The CDR3 coding sequence is TGTGCCAGCAGCGAGTACACCGGGGAGCTGTTTTTT.

Remarks on this clone: Distinct nucleotide sequences in the sample also encode this CDR3. The chain's CDR3 is CASSQDSNTEAFF. As DNA, the CDR3 is TGCGCCAGCAGCCAAGATTCGAACACTGAAGCTTTCTTT. This chain uses TRBV4-3 with TRBJ1-1; D remains ambiguous. Trimming stripped 0 bases from V and 1 base from J, with 3 bases between. Germline V gene data show CDR1 as LGHNA and CDR2 as YSLEER. CDR3 length equals 13 residues.

The rearrangement joins TRBV27 to TRBJ1-5; D not certain. The CDR3 length is 13 residues. V shed 8 bases and J shed 3 bases, with 11 bases lying between them. The germline V gene has CDR1 MNHEY and CDR2 SMNVEV (reference sequence). CDR3 region: CASAVIYNQPQHF. For the CDR3, the DNA is TGTGCCAGCGCGGTAATATACAATCAGCCCCAGCATTTT.

The chain employs TRBV7-9 and TRBJ2-1; D may correspond to TRBD1 or TRBD2 (5 bases each). Germline V CDR1 and CDR2: SEHNR, FQNEAQ (reference sequence). Trimming took 1 base from V and 7 from J, leaving 14 bases between them. This CDR3 is 15 amino acids long. CDR3 nucleotides: TGTGCCAGCAGCTTAGGGGGGACCGTGCAGAATGAGCAGTTCTTC. Its protein is CASSLGGTVQNEQFF. Drawing the rest from reference TRBV7-9 and TRBJ2-1, the complete variable domain is DTGVSQNPRHKITKRGQNVTFRCDPISEHNRLYWYRQTLGQGPEFLTYFQNEAQLEKSRLLSDRFSAERPKGSFSTLEIQRTEQGDSAMYLCASSLGGTVQNEQFFGPGTRLTVL.

The chain has TRBV6-5 and TRBJ2-7, with TRBD2 as a possible D gene (5 bases). This CDR3 has 15 amino acids. Trimming removed 0 bases at V and 0 bases at J, with 9 bases between. Germline CDR1 is MNHEY and CDR2 is SVGAGI. Here the CDR3 reads CASSYSSSDSYEQYF. CDR3 nucleotides: TGTGCCAGCAGTTACTCGAGTAGCGACTCCTACGAGCAGTACTTC.